This TCR beta chain was sequenced in a study of metastatic and nonmetastatic thyroid tumors. As for the study in general: Both malignant and benign thyroid patients supplied peripheral blood and tumor or nodule tissue samples, across which the repertoires of these patients were then compared.

TCRdb re-analyzed the PCR reads through MiXCR. The repertoire holds tens of thousands of clones, 20% seen once, with about 3.9% in the top ten. Germline CDR1 is SGHAT and CDR2 is FQNNGV. This CDR3 has 16 amino acids. Trimming removed 5 bases at V and 6 bases at J, with 19 bases between. Until they underwent thyroid surgery, no patient had received any treatment. The TCR sequence derives from a female donor with papillary thyroid cancer or a benign thyroid nodule (not recorded which). Some clones in this sample may be carry-over from other donors' samples. The rearrangement uses TRBV11-2 and TRBJ2-2, with D possibly TRBD1 on 5 matching bases. Sequenced: blood. The CDR3 DNA reads as TGTGCCAGCAGCGTTGTAAAGGGGAAGTTGGCCGGGGAGCTGTTTTTT. This translates into CASSVVKGKLAGELFF.